Here is one T cell receptor beta chain with its context. Its antigen is currently unknown. The sample comes from a study of CD8+CD57+ T cells in acquired aplastic anemia. Study results and limitations: Patients and controls turned out to have approximately 29 CD8+ CDR3 sequences in common. A significant difference in CD8+ Simpson's diversity between patients and controls was not found.

This CDR3 spans 14 amino acids. Germline V gene lookup returns CDR1 SGHTA and CDR2 FQGTGA. Trimming took off 3 bases at V and 5 bases at J, with 14 bases between the two ends. Genomic DNA constituted the template upon which TCR beta VDJ and CDR3 profiling was performed. MiXCR was run by TCRdb on the reads, yielding one entry per CDR3 protein. The sample holds around 180,000 distinct CDR3 sequences; over 60% are singletons and the top ten take 46%. The sequence was obtained from a human donor with severe aplastic anemia or a healthy control (not recorded which). The material sequenced was sorted CD4+, CD8+, or CD8+CD57+ T cells (not recorded which) from PBMCs. The chain recombines TRBV7-3 with TRBJ2-7, with no clear D. CDR3 in amino acids: CASSLVSIAHEQYF. DNA of the CDR3: TGTGCCAGCAGCTTGGTCTCCATAGCCCACGAGCAGTACTTC.